The 4 T cell receptor beta chains in this list originate from one sample, sequenced in a study of CD8 T cells in Susac syndrome. Random-hexamer reverse transcription was applied to about 0.5 to 1 ug RNA. In TCRdb, the immunoSEQ multiplex PCR reads were re-called with MiXCR into one record per CDR3 protein. The table has under 200,000 distinct CDR3 sequences, around 94% seen once. The sequenced sample was CD4+ T cells from PBMCs. The origin of the receptors is a human donor in good health.

V gene TRBV29-1 combines with J gene TRBJ1-2; the match to TRBD1 covers 8 bases. The germline CDR1 and CDR2 sequences are SQVTM and ANQGSEA. This CDR3 has 14 amino acids. With V trimmed by 1 base and J by 2 bases, 3 bases remained unmatched. This CDR3 reads CSVEVYRGNYGYTF. The CDR3 DNA reads TGCAGCGTTGAAGTGTACAGGGGGAACTATGGCTACACCTTC.

J is TRBJ2-5 and V is TRBV4-2, with 8 bases that match TRBD1. The CDR3 is made up of 14 amino acids. Germline V gene data show CDR1 as LGHNA and CDR2 as YNFKEQ. V shed 4 bases and J 5 bases; nucleotides not matched to a gene: 6. Written as DNA, the CDR3 is TGTGCCAGCAGCCCCTCGGACAGGGAGGAGACCCAGTACTTC. It yields the protein CASSPSDREETQYF.

This chain connects TRBV20-1 to TRBJ1-5; a weak D match, TRBD1 (5 bases). CDR1 is DFQATT and CDR2 is SNEGSKA in the germline V gene (reference sequence). The CDR3 runs to 15 residues. The germline V and J ends were trimmed by 1 base and 2 bases, with 12 bases remaining between them. CDR3 sequence (DNA): TGCAGTGCTAGAGGGGGGTCGTCGGGCAATCAGCCCCAGCATTTT. Residues: CSARGGSSGNQPQHF.

This clonotype occurred once. The V and J genes are TRBV20-1 and TRBJ2-5; 8 bases map to TRBD2. The J segment lost 9 bases and the V segment lost 1 base, leaving 7 bases of the junction unmatched. This CDR3 has 13 residues. Germline-derived CDR1 and CDR2 are DFQATT and SNEGSKA (reference sequence). The CDR3 loop reads CSARVLAVGAQYF. In nucleotides, the CDR3 is TGCAGTGCTAGAGTACTAGCGGTCGGGGCCCAGTACTTC.